This entry lists 10 T cell receptor beta chains sequenced from one sample in a study of radiation and T cells in renal cell carcinoma. The repertoire was sequenced with immunoSEQ multiplex PCR; TCRdb's copy has only in-frame clones and lacks some. The sample includes around 94,000 clones, approximately 86% of them seen just once. Time point given: blood 4 weeks post-SBRT, at nephrectomy. Noted treatment: 15 Gy SBRT to primary tumor, nephrectomy 4 weeks later. The sequences come from blood, collected from a patient whose treatment included radiotherapy and nephrectomy. Source of these receptors: a man in his forties or fifties with renal cell carcinoma.

The rearrangement links TRBV5-1 to TRBJ1-1; D uncertain. Deletions cut 2 bases from V and 3 bases from J, with 8 bases between. The CDR3 contains 13 residues. Germline CDR1 is SGHRS and CDR2 is YFSETQ. The DNA for the CDR3 is TGCGCCAGCAGCTTTACAAGGGACACTGAAGCTTTCTTT. Protein: CASSFTRDTEAFF.

The chain is built from TRBV28 and TRBJ2-3, with D possibly called TRBD1 or TRBD2 (5 bases each). The V end lost 5 bases, the J end lost 7 bases, and 16 bases lay between the germline ends. This CDR3 contains 14 residues. CDR1 MDHEN and CDR2 SYDVKM come from the germline V gene. The CDR3: CASSPGDHANTQYF. The CDR3 DNA sequence: TGTGCCAGCAGTCCCGGGGACCACGCAAATACGCAGTATTTT.

The chain is built from TRBV5-8 and TRBJ2-1, with 8 bases matching TRBD2. The CDR3 totals 19 residues. Trimming took 1 base from V and 6 from J; bases not matched to a gene: 18. Germline lookup yields CDR1 SGHTS and CDR2 YDEGEE. The CDR3: CASSLISGSMGFFSNEQFF. The CDR3 DNA reads as TGTGCCAGCAGCTTGATAAGCGGGAGTATGGGGTTTTTTAGCAATGAGCAGTTCTTC. The full variable domain, completed using reference TRBV5-8 and TRBJ2-1, is EAGVTQSPTHLIKTRGQQATLRCSPISGHTSVYWYQQALGLGLQFLLWYDEGEERNRGNFPPRFSGRQFPNYSSELNVNALELEDSALYLCASSLISGSMGFFSNEQFFGPGTRLTVL.

V is TRBV7-3 and J is TRBJ1-1; D not certain. The CDR3 loop spans 13 amino acids. Trimming pared 6 bases from V and 0 bases from J, leaving 8 bases between. In germline, CDR1 is SGHTA, CDR2 FQGTGA. The CDR3 here is CASRMGLNTEAFF. The DNA for the CDR3 is TGTGCCAGCAGGATGGGATTGAACACTGAAGCTTTCTTT.

V and J are TRBV19 and TRBJ2-2; D perhaps matches TRBD1 (6 bases). Germline CDR1 is LNHDA and CDR2 is SQIVND (reference sequence). The V end was cut by 7 bases, the J end by 3 bases, with 18 bases between. The CDR3 is 16 residues long. Here the CDR3 reads CASTNPTGSDTGELFF. The CDR3 DNA reads TGTGCCAGTACCAATCCCACAGGGTCGGACACCGGGGAGCTGTTTTTT.

This clone has more than one count but fewer than ten. The J gene is TRBJ2-1, the V gene TRBV6-5; D might be TRBD1 (6 bases). CDR1 and CDR2 from the germline V gene are MNHEY and SVGAGI. The length of the CDR3 is 16 residues. V was clipped by 6 bases and J by 4 bases, with 19 bases between them. The CDR3 nucleotides read TGTGCCAGCAGATACACAGGGAAGCAGTTTTACAATGAGCAGTTCTTC. Protein sequence: CASRYTGKQFYNEQFF.

This chain joins TRBV6-1 and TRBJ2-6; tentative D call: TRBD1 (5 bases). The V end lost 0 bases, the J end lost 0 bases, and 15 bases lay between the germline ends. The CDR3 is 19 amino acids. Germline V gene lookup returns CDR1 MNHNS and CDR2 SASEGT. The CDR3, as DNA: TGTGCCAGCAGTGAAGCGCTGACAGCTACTTACTCTGGGGCCAACGTCCTGACTTTC. Translating gives CASSEALTATYSGANVLTF.

The V and J genes are TRBV6-5 and TRBJ1-2; a weak D match, TRBD1 (6 bases). Germline V gives CDR1 MNHEY, CDR2 SVGAGI. The CDR3 is 13 residues long. V dropped 1 base and J dropped 8 bases, with 11 bases sitting between them. Here the CDR3 DNA reads TGTGCCAGCAGTTACTTTTCAGGGGAAGGCTACACCTTC. Translating gives CASSYFSGEGYTF.

J is TRBJ1-2 and V is TRBV19; D is unclear. This CDR3 is built from 14 residues. Deletions cut 2 bases from V and 7 bases from J, with 14 bases between. Germline V gene data show CDR1 as LNHDA and CDR2 as SQIVND (reference sequence). The CDR3 loop is CASSISRQSGGYTF. CDR3 bases: TGTGCCAGTAGTATATCGCGGCAGTCAGGTGGCTACACCTTC. Full variable domain (missing parts from reference TRBV19 and TRBJ1-2): DGGITQSPKYLFRKEGQNVTLSCEQNLNHDAMYWYRQDPGQGLRLIYYSQIVNDFQKGDIAEGYSVSREKKESFPLTVTSAQKNPTAFYLCASSISRQSGGYTFGSGTRLTVV.

The chain links TRBV7-8 to TRBJ1-4; D ambiguous. This CDR3 contains 13 residues. V shed 0 bases and J shed 7 bases, with 6 bases lying between them. The germline V gene has CDR1 SGHVS and CDR2 FQNEAQ. CDR3 DNA sequence: TGTGCCAGCAGCTTAGCTGGGATTGAAAAACTGTTTTTT. This sequence encodes CASSLAGIEKLFF. The complete variable domain, with remaining parts taken from reference TRBV7-8 and TRBJ1-4, reads GAGVSQSPRYKVAKRGQDVALRCDPISGHVSLFWYQQALGQGPEFLTYFQNEAQLDKSGLPSDRFFAERPEGSVSTLKIQRTQQEDSAVYLCASSLAGIEKLFFGSGTQLSVL.